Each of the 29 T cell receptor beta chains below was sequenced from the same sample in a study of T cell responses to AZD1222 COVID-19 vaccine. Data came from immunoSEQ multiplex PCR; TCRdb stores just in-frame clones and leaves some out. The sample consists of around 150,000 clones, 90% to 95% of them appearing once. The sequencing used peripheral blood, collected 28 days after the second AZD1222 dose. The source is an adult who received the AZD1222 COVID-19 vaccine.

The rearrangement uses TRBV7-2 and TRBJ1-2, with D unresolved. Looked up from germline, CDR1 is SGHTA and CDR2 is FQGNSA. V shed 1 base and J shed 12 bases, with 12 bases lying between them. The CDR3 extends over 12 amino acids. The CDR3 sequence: CASSLGTGVNTF. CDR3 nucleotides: TGTGCCAGCAGCTTAGGCACTGGGGTGAACACCTTC.

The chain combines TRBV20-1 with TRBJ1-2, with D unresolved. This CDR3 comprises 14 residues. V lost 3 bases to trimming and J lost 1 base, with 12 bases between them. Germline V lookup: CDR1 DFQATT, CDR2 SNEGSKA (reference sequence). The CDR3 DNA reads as TGCAGTGCTAGTCTCCGATTTCTTAACTATGGCTACACCTTC. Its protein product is CSASLRFLNYGYTF.

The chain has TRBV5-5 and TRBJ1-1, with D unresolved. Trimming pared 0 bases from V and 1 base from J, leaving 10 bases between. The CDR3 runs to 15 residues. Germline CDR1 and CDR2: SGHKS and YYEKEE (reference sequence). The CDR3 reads CASSLAGTRNTEAFF. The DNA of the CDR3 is TGTGCCAGCAGCTTGGCGGGAACTAGGAACACTGAAGCTTTCTTT.

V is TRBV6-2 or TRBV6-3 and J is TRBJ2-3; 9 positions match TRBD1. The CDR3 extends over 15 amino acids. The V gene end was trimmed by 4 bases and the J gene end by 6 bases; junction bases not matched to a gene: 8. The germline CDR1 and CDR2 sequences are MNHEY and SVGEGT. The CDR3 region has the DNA TGTGCCAGCAGTTCCGGGACAGGGTCGGTGGATACGCAGTATTTT. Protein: CASSSGTGSVDTQYF.

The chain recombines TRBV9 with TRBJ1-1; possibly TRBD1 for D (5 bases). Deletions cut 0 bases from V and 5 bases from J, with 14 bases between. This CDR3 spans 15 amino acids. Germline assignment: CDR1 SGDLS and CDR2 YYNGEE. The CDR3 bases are TGTGCCAGCAGCGTAGAAGCAGGGCTGCTAACTGAAGCTTTCTTT. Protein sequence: CASSVEAGLLTEAFF. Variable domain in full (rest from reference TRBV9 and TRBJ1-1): DSGVTQTPKHLITATGQRVTLRCSPRSGDLSVYWYQQSLDQGLQFLIQYYNGEERAKGNILERFSAQQFPDLHSELNLSSLELGDSALYFCASSVEAGLLTEAFFGQGTRLTVV.

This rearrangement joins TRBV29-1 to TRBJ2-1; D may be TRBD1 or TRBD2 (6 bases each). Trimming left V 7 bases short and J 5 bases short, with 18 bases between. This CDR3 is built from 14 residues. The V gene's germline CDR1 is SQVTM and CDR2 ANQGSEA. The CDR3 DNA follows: TGCAGCGCCCCCGGGGGCGGAACCCACAATGAGCAGTTCTTC. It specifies CSAPGGGTHNEQFF.

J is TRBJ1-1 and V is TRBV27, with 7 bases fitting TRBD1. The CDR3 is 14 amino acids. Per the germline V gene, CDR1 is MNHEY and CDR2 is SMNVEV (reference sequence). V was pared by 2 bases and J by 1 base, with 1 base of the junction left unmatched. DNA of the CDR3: TGTGCCAGCAGTTTAAGACAGGGGAACACTGAAGCTTTCTTT. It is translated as CASSLRQGNTEAFF.

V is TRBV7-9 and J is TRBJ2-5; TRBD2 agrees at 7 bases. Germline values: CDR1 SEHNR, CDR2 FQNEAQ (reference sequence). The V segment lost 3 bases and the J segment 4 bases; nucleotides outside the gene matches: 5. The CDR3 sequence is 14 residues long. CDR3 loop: CASSFRSGGETQYF. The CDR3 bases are TGTGCCAGCAGCTTCCGTTCGGGGGGAGAGACCCAGTACTTC.

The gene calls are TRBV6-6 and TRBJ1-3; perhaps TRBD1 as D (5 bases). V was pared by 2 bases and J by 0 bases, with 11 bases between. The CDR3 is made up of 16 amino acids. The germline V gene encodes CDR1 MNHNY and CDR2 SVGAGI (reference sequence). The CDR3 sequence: CASSYEGWPSGNTIYF. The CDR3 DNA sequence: TGTGCCAGCAGTTACGAGGGGTGGCCCTCTGGAAACACCATATATTTT.

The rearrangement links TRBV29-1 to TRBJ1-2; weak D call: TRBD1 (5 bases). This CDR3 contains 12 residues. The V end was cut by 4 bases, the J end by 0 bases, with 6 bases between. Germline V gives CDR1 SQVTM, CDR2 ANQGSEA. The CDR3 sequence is CSVVGPNYGYTF. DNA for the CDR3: TGCAGCGTTGTGGGGCCTAACTATGGCTACACCTTC.

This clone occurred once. The CDR3 here is CASSEGFRTGELFF. The CDR3 DNA is TGTGCCAGCAGTGAAGGGTTCCGTACCGGGGAGCTGTTTTTT. The chain links TRBV6-1 to TRBJ2-2; D gene uncertain. The CDR3 contains 14 residues. Germline CDR1 and CDR2: MNHNS and SASEGT. V was clipped by 1 base and J by 5 bases, with 8 bases between them.

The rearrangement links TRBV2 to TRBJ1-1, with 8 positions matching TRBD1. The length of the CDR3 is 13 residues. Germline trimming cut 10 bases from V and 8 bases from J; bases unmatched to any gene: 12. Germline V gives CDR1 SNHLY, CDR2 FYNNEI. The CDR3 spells CATPTGEGREAFF. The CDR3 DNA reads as TGTGCCACCCCGACAGGGGAAGGTAGGGAAGCTTTCTTT. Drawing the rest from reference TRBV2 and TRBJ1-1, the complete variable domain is EPEVTQTPSHQVTQMGQEVILRCVPISNHLYFYWYRQILGQKVEFLVSFYNNEISEKSEIFDDQFSVERPDGSNFTLKIRSTKLEDSAMYFCATPTGEGREAFFGQGTRLTVV.

The CDR3 is CASSQGAVLEQYF. The DNA for the CDR3 is TGTGCCAGCAGCCAGGGGGCAGTCCTCGAGCAGTACTTC. The chain employs TRBV3-1 (or the pseudogene TRBV3-2) and TRBJ2-7; TRBD1 is a possible D gene (6 bases). Germline values: CDR1 LGHDT, CDR2 YNNKEL (reference sequence). The CDR3 has 13 residues. V was clipped by 3 bases and J by 6 bases, with 12 bases between them.

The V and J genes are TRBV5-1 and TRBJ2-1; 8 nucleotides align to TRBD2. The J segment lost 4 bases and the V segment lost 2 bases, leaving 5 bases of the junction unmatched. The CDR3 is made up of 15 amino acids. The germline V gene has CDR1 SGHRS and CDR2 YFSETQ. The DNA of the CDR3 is TGCGCCAGCAGCTTACGGCGGGGGGATTACAATGAGCAGTTCTTC. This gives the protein CASSLRRGDYNEQFF.

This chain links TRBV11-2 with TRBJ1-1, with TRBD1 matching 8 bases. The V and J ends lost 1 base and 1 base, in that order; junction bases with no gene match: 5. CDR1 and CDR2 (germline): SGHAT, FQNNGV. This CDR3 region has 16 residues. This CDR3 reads CASSLVHRGKNTEAFF. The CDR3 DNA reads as TGTGCCAGCAGCTTAGTGCACAGGGGGAAGAACACTGAAGCTTTCTTT.

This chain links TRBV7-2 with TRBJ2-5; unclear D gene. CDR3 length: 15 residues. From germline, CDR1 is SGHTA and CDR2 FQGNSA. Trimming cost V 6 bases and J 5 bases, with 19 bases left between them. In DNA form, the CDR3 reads TGTGCCAGCAGACCTCCAGGAGTGACTGTGGAGACCCAGTACTTC. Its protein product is CASRPPGVTVETQYF. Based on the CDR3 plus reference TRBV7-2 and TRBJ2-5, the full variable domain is GAGVSQSPSNKVTEKGKDVELRCDPISGHTALYWYRQSLGQGLEFLIYFQGNSAPDKSGLPSDRFSAERTGGSVSTLTIQRTQQEDSAVYLCASRPPGVTVETQYFGPGTRLLVL.

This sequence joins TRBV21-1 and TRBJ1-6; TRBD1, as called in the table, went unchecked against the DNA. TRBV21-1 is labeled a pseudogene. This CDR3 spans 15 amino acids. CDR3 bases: TGTGCCAGCAGCAAAGAACAGGGTGGATCTTCACCCCTCCACTTT. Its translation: CASSKEQGGSSPLHF.

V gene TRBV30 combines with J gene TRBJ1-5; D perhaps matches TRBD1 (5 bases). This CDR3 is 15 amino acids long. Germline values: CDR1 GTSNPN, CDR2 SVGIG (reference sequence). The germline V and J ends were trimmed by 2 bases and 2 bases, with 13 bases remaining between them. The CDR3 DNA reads TGTGCCTGGAGTCCGCAGGGATCCCGCAATCAGCCCCAGCATTTT. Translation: CAWSPQGSRNQPQHF. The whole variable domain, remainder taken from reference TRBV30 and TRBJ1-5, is SQTIHQWPATLVQPVGSPLSLECTVEGTSNPNLYWYRQAAGRGLQLLFYSVGIGQISSEVPQNLSASRPQDRQFILSSKKLLLSDSGFYLCAWSPQGSRNQPQHFGDGTRLSIL.

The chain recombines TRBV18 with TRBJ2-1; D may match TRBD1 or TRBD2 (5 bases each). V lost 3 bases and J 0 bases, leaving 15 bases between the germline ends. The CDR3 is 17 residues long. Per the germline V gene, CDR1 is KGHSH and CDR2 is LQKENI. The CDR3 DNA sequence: TGTGCCAGCTCACCTTCCGGGACCGCTAGCTCCTACAATGAGCAGTTCTTC. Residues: CASSPSGTASSYNEQFF.

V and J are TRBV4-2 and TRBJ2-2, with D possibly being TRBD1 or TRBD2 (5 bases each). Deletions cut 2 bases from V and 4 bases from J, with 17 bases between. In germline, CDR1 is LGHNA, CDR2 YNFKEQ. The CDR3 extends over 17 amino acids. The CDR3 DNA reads TGTGCCAGCAGCCAAAACTGGGACCGGTCGGGCACCGGGGAGCTGTTTTTT. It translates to CASSQNWDRSGTGELFF.

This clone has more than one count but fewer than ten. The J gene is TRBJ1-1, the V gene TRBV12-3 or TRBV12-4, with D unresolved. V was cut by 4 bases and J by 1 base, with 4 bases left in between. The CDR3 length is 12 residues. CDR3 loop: CASSYPNTEAFF. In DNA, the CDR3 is TGTGCCAGCAGTTACCCGAACACTGAAGCTTTCTTT.

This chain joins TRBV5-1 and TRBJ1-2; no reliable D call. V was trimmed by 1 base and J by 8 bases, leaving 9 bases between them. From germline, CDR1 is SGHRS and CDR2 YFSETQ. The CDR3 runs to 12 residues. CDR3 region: CASSLQVVGYTF. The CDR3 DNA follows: TGCGCCAGCAGCTTGCAGGTAGTGGGCTACACCTTC.

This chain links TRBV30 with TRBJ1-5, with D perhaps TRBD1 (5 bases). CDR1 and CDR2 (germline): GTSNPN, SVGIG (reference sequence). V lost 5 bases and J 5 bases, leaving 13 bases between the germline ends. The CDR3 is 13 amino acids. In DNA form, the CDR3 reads TGTGCCTGGGGGACGGAATCCTATCAGCCCCAGCATTTT. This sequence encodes CAWGTESYQPQHF.

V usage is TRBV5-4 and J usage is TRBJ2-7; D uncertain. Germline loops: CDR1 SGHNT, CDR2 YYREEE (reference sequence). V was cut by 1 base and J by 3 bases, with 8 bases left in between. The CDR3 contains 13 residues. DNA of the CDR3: TGTGCCAGCAGCTTGCTAGGAAACTACGAGCAGTACTTC. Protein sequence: CASSLLGNYEQYF.

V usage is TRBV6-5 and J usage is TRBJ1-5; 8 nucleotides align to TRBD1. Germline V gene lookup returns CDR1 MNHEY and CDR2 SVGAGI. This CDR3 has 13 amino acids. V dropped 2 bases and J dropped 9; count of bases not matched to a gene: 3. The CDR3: CASSYGTGMPQHF. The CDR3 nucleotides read TGTGCCAGCAGTTACGGGACAGGCATGCCCCAGCATTTT.

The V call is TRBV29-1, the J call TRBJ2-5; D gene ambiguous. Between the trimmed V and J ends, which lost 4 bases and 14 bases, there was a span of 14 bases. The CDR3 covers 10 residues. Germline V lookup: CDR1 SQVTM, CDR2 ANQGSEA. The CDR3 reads CSVVYGTHYF. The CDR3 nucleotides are TGCAGCGTTGTGTATGGAACGCATTACTTC. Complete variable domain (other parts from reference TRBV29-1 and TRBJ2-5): SAVISQKPSRDICQRGTSLTIQCQVDSQVTMMFWYRQQPGQSLTLIATANQGSEATYESGFVIDKFPISRPNLTFSTLTVSNMSPEDSSIYLCSVVYGTHYFGPGTRLLVL.

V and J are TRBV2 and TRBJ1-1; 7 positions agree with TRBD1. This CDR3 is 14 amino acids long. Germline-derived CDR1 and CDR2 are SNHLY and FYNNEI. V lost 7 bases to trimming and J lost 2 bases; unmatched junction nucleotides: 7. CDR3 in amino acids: CASKGDRSNTEAFF. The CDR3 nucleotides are TGTGCCAGCAAGGGGGACAGATCAAACACTGAAGCTTTCTTT.

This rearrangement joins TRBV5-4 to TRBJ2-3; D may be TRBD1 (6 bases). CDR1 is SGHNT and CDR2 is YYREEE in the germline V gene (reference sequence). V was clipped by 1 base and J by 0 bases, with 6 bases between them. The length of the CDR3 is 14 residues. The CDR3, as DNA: TGTGCCAGCAGCTTGCAGGGGAGCACAGATACGCAGTATTTT. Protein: CASSLQGSTDTQYF.

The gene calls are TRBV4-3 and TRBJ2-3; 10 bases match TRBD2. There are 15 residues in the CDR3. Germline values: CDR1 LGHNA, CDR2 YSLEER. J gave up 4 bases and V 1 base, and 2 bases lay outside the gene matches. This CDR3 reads CASSQASGGSDTQYF. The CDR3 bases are TGCGCCAGCAGCCAAGCTAGCGGGGGTTCAGATACGCAGTATTTT.